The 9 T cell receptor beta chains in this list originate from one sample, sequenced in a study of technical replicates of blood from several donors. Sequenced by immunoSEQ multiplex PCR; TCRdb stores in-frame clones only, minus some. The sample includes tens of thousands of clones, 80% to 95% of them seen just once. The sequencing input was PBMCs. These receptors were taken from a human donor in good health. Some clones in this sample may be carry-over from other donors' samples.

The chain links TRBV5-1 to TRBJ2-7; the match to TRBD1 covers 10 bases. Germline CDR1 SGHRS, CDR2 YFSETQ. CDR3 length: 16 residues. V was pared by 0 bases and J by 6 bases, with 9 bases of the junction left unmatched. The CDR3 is CASSLDGQGGVREQYF. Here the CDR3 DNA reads TGCGCCAGCAGCTTGGACGGACAGGGGGGGGTGCGCGAGCAGTACTTC.

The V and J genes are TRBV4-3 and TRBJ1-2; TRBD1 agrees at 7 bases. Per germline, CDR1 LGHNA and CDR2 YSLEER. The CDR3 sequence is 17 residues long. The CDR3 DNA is TGCGCGCGGACAGGTGGTACTTATGATATTGACAACTATGGCTACACCTTC. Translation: CARTGGTYDIDNYGYTF.

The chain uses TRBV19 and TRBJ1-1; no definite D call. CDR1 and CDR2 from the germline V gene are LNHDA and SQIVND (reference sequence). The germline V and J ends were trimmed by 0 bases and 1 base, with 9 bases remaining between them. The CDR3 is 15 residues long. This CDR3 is CASSIDGLKNTEAFF. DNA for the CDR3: TGTGCCAGTAGTATAGATGGCCTGAAGAACACTGAAGCTTTCTTT.

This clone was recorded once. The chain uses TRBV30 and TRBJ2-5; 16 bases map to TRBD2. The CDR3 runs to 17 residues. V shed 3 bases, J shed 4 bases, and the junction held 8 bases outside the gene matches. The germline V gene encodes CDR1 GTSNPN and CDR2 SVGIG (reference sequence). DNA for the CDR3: TGTGCCTGGAGCACCGGGACTAGCGGGAGGGGGTCAGAGACCCAGTACTTC. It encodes CAWSTGTSGRGSETQYF.

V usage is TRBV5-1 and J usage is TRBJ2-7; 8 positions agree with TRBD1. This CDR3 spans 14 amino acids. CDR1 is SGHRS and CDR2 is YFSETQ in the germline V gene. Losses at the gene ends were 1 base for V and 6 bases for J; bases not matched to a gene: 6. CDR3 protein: CASSLPDRVGEQYF. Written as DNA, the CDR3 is TGCGCCAGCAGCTTGCCGGACAGGGTAGGCGAGCAGTACTTC.

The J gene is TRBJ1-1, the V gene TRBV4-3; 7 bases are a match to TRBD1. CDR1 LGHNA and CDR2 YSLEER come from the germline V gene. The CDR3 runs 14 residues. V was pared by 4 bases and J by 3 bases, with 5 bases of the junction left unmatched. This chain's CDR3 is CASSRRQGYTEAFF. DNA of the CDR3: TGCGCCAGCAGCCGCCGACAGGGATACACTGAAGCTTTCTTT.

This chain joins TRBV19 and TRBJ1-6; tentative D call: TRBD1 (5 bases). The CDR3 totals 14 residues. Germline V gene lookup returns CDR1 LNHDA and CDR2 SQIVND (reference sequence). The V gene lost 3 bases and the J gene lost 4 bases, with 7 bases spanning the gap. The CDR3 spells CASSIGGYNSPLHF. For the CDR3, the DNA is TGTGCCAGTAGTATTGGGGGGTATAATTCACCCCTCCACTTT.

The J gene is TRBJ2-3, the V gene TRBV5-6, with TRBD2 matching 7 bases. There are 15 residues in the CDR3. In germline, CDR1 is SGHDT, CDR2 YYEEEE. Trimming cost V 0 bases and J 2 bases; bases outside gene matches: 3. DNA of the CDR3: TGTGCCAGCAGCTTGGGACTAGCTATCACAGATACGCAGTATTTT. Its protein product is CASSLGLAITDTQYF.

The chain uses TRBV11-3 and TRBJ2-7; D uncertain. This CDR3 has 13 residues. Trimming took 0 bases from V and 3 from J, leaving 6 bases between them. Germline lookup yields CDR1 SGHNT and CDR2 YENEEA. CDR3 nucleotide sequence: TGTGCCAGCAGCTTAGAATCAGGCTACGAGCAGTACTTC. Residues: CASSLESGYEQYF.